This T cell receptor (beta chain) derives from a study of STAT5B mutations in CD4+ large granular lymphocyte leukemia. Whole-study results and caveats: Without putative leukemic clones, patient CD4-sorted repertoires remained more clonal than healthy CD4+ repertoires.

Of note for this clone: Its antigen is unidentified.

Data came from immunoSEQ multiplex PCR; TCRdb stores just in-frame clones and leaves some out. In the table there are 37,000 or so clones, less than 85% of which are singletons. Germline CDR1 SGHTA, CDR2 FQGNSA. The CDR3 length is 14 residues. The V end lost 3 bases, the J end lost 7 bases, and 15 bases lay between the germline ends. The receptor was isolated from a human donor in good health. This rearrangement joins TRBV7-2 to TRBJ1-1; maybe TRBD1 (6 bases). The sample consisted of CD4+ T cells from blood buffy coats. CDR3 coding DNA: TGTGCCAGCAGCTTTACTGCAGGGGAGAGTGAAGCTTTCTTT. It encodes CASSFTAGESEAFF.